This is a list of T cell receptor beta chains from one sample in a study of response to subunit inactivated influenza vaccine. MiXCR was run by TCRdb on the RT-PCR reads, yielding one entry per CDR3 protein. The table lists almost 250,000 distinct CDR3 sequences, 10% to 15% of them singletons, with more than 7% in the top ten. Sequencing was performed on non-naive T cells sorted from PBMCs, taken roughly 15 days before vaccination. The receptors come from a man aged 50-59 years who received an inactivated influenza vaccine. Each CDR3 is given with its conserved first and last residue. Each record gives: J gene, D gene, V gene, clone size, CDR3 DNA, CDR3 protein. D genes are given only for firm matches. Some rows have no size entry. The others give once, few or many, or a class for an expanded clone.

J: TRBJ2-7
D: TRBD1
V: TRBV7-6
size: few
DNA: TGTGCCAGCAGCGCCAGTTCCGGGACAGGAAGCTCCTACGAGCAGTACTTC
CDR3: CASSASSGTGSSYEQYF

J: TRBJ2-2
D: TRBD2
V: TRBV10-2
size: -
DNA: TGCGCCAGCACCCGGACTAGCGGGGACACCGGGGAGCTGTTTTTT
CDR3: CASTRTSGDTGELFF

J: TRBJ2-7
D: -
V: TRBV5-1
size: few
DNA: TGCGCCAGCAGCTTGGGGGGCAGAACCTACGAGCAGTACTTC
CDR3: CASSLGGRTYEQYF

J: TRBJ2-1
D: TRBD1
V: TRBV5-1
size: -
DNA: TGCGCCAGCAGCTTCACCGGGACAGGGTACATTGAGCAGTTCTTC
CDR3: CASSFTGTGYIEQFF

J: TRBJ2-1
D: TRBD2
V: TRBV28
size: few
DNA: TGTGCCAGCAGTATAGCGGGGGGGCGGCGCAATGAGCAGTTCTTC
CDR3: CASSIAGGRRNEQFF

J: TRBJ2-5
D: TRBD1
V: TRBV19
size: -
DNA: TGTGCCAGGGAACCAGGGACAGGGCGAAATGAAGAGACCCAGTACTTC
CDR3: CAREPGTGRNEETQYF

J: TRBJ1-5
D: -
V: TRBV12-3/TRBV12-4
size: few
DNA: TGTGCCAGCAGTTCGCTTGACGGATATCAGCCCCAGCATTTT
CDR3: CASSSLDGYQPQHF

J: TRBJ1-2
D: TRBD1
V: TRBV6-5
size: -
DNA: TGTGCCAGCAGTTTGACAGGGGTTCCCAGTGTGGGCTACACCTTC
CDR3: CASSLTGVPSVGYTF

J: TRBJ2-7
D: TRBD1
V: TRBV11-2
size: -
DNA: TGTGCCAGCAGCTCCGGGACAGGAAGGCGGTCCTACGAGCAGTACTTC
CDR3: CASSSGTGRRSYEQYF

J: TRBJ1-1
D: -
V: TRBV20-1
size: few
DNA: TGCAGTGCAACCAGGGGCGCGGACACTGAAGCTTTCTTT
CDR3: CSATRGADTEAFF

J: TRBJ1-5
D: -
V: TRBV4-2
size: -
DNA: TGTGCCAGCAGCCAAGTTTTGGATCAGCCCCAGCATTTT
CDR3: CASSQVLDQPQHF

J: TRBJ2-3
D: -
V: TRBV29-1
size: many
DNA: TGCAGCGTTGTCAATAGCACAGATACGCAGTATTTT
CDR3: CSVVNSTDTQYF

J: TRBJ2-1
D: -
V: TRBV7-2
size: -
DNA: TGTGCCAGCAGCCCAAAAGCGGTTGCCTACAATGAGCAGTTCTTC
CDR3: CASSPKAVAYNEQFF

J: TRBJ1-2
D: -
V: TRBV29-1
size: -
DNA: TGCAGCGTTGCGAGAGGGTCCAACTATGGCTACACCTTC
CDR3: CSVARGSNYGYTF

J: TRBJ1-6
D: TRBD1
V: TRBV6-2/TRBV6-3
size: -
DNA: TGTGCCAGCAGAGCGGACAGGGGATATAATTCACCCCTCCACTTT
CDR3: CASRADRGYNSPLHF

J: TRBJ1-3
D: -
V: TRBV5-1
size: few
DNA: TGCGCCAGCAGCCAAAGGCCCCAGGGGCCTGGAAACACCATATATTTT
CDR3: CASSQRPQGPGNTIYF

J: TRBJ2-3
D: TRBD2
V: TRBV5-8
size: -
DNA: TGTGCCAGCAGCTTTAACCCAGGGAGGGGAGATACGCAGTATTTT
CDR3: CASSFNPGRGDTQYF

J: TRBJ1-1
D: -
V: TRBV4-1
size: few
DNA: TGCGCCAGCAGCCCGCCATGGGGGAACACTGAAGCTTTCTTT
CDR3: CASSPPWGNTEAFF

J: TRBJ2-6
D: -
V: TRBV20-1
size: -
DNA: TGCAGTGCGCCTAACCCCCAGGACTCTGGGGCCAACGTCCTGACTTTC
CDR3: CSAPNPQDSGANVLTF

J: TRBJ1-2
D: TRBD1
V: TRBV3-1
size: -
DNA: TGTGCCAGCAGCCAACCCAGGGGGCTCGGCTATGGCTACACCTTC
CDR3: CASSQPRGLGYGYTF

J: TRBJ2-7
D: -
V: TRBV20-1
size: many
DNA: TGCAGTGCTACCATAGCACGGAGCTCCTACGAGCAGTACTTC
CDR3: CSATIARSSYEQYF

J: TRBJ2-5
D: -
V: TRBV28
size: few
DNA: TGTGCCAGCAGTTTATGGGGGGACAAAGAGACCCAGTACTTC
CDR3: CASSLWGDKETQYF

J: TRBJ2-7
D: -
V: TRBV7-2
size: few
DNA: TGTGCCAGCAGCTCCCGACACTCCTACGAGCAGTACTTC
CDR3: CASSSRHSYEQYF

J: TRBJ2-7
D: -
V: TRBV11-2
size: -
DNA: TGTGCCAGCAGCTTCCACACATCCTACGAGCAGTACTTC
CDR3: CASSFHTSYEQYF

J: TRBJ2-5
D: -
V: TRBV4-3
size: many
DNA: TGCGCCAGCAGCCAAGATGTGGCAGGGAGAGAGACCCAGTACTTC
CDR3: CASSQDVAGRETQYF

J: TRBJ1-4
D: -
V: TRBV9
size: -
DNA: TGTGCCAGCAGCGTGTCAGGGATCGGGGAAAAACTGTTTTTT
CDR3: CASSVSGIGEKLFF

J: TRBJ1-5
D: TRBD1
V: TRBV30
size: -
DNA: TGTGCCTGGAGTACCGGACAGGGGAATCAGCCCCAGCATTTT
CDR3: CAWSTGQGNQPQHF

J: TRBJ2-5
D: TRBD2
V: TRBV20-1
size: many
DNA: TGCAGTGCCCAGGCACTAGCGGGGGGTACGGAGACCCAGTACTTC
CDR3: CSAQALAGGTETQYF

J: TRBJ2-7
D: TRBD2
V: TRBV20-1
size: -
DNA: TGCAGTGCATGGGGACTAGCGGGAGGCGAGCAGTACTTC
CDR3: CSAWGLAGGEQYF

J: TRBJ2-1
D: TRBD1
V: TRBV14
size: -
DNA: TGTGCCAGCAGCCCACAGGGGGCTAATGAGCAGTTCTTC
CDR3: CASSPQGANEQFF

J: TRBJ1-4
D: TRBD1
V: TRBV15
size: few
DNA: TGTGCCACCAGCCAAAACAGGGGGCGTGAAAAACTGTTTTTT
CDR3: CATSQNRGREKLFF

J: TRBJ1-1
D: -
V: TRBV28
size: -
DNA: TGTGCCAGCAGTTTTCCGATTGTATGGGGCACTGAAGCTTTCTTT
CDR3: CASSFPIVWGTEAFF

J: TRBJ2-1
D: TRBD2
V: TRBV7-2
size: -
DNA: TGTGCCAGCAGCTGGACTAGCGGGGGCTCCTACAATGAGCAGTTCTTC
CDR3: CASSWTSGGSYNEQFF

J: TRBJ2-5
D: -
V: TRBV7-2
size: few
DNA: TGTGCCAGCAGCCCTAGGAGCGGGGAGACCCAGTACTTC
CDR3: CASSPRSGETQYF

J: TRBJ2-3
D: TRBD2
V: TRBV6-2/TRBV6-3
size: -
DNA: TGTGCCAGCAGTTACCGCTCGGTAGCTAGCGGGCCAGATACGCAGTATTTT
CDR3: CASSYRSVASGPDTQYF

J: TRBJ2-3
D: -
V: TRBV28
size: few
DNA: TGTGCCAGCAGTTTACCGGGGATAGATACGCAGTATTTT
CDR3: CASSLPGIDTQYF